A selection of T cell receptor beta chains follows, all from one sample in a study of T cells after yellow fever vaccination. From the 5' RACE reads, TCRdb called clonotypes with MiXCR, one entry per CDR3 protein. This sample has a few hundred thousand distinct CDR3 sequences; 15% to 20% occur once, and the top ten carry 13% to 15%. The specimen comprised PBMCs, sampled 15 days after the yellow fever booster vaccination. The source is a man between 25 and 39 years old who received the YFV17D yellow fever vaccine. Both conserved end residues are part of each CDR3. Each record gives: J gene, V gene, D gene, clone size, CDR3 DNA, CDR3 protein. D genes are given only for firm matches. Clone size is stated in some rows and not others, as once, few, many or a class when expanded.

j_call: TRBJ2-2; v_call: TRBV19; d_call: .; clone_size: .; cdr3_nt: TGTGCCAGTAGTATAGTGGCGGGAAACACCGGGGAGCTGTTTTTT; cdr3_aa: CASSIVAGNTGELFF
j_call: TRBJ1-4; v_call: TRBV10-3; d_call: .; clone_size: .; cdr3_nt: TGTGCCATCAGTGAGTCAGGAGGCCGGGAAAAACTGTTTTTT; cdr3_aa: CAISESGGREKLFF
j_call: TRBJ2-4; v_call: TRBV20-1; d_call: TRBD2; clone_size: few; cdr3_nt: TGCAGTGCTAGTGCTTTGGCCCCGGGACTACAAGCCAAAAACATTCAGTACTTC; cdr3_aa: CSASALAPGLQAKNIQYF
j_call: TRBJ2-3; v_call: TRBV20-1; d_call: .; clone_size: .; cdr3_nt: TGCAGTGCCCTGGATCCCTCTTATGCAGATACGCAGTATTTT; cdr3_aa: CSALDPSYADTQYF
j_call: TRBJ2-3; v_call: TRBV6-2/TRBV6-3; d_call: .; clone_size: once; cdr3_nt: TGTGCCAGCAGTCCCCCTCGGACTTTTAGCACAGATACGCAGTATTTT; cdr3_aa: CASSPPRTFSTDTQYF
j_call: TRBJ2-5; v_call: TRBV18; d_call: .; clone_size: many; cdr3_nt: TGTGCCAGCAGCCCCGCGGGCCAAGAGACCCAGTACTTC; cdr3_aa: CASSPAGQETQYF
j_call: TRBJ2-7; v_call: TRBV5-4; d_call: .; clone_size: few; cdr3_nt: TGTGCCAGCAGCTCTCAGACAGAAGTGGAGCAGTACTTC; cdr3_aa: CASSSQTEVEQYF
j_call: TRBJ2-1; v_call: TRBV11-2; d_call: TRBD2; clone_size: few; cdr3_nt: TGTGCCAGCAGCTCAGAGACTAGCGGGAGGGCCACGGGGCATTTCTTC; cdr3_aa: CASSSETSGRATGHFF
j_call: TRBJ1-2; v_call: TRBV19; d_call: .; clone_size: .; cdr3_nt: TGTGCCAGTACCGGGCGAAGCTATGGCTACACCTTC; cdr3_aa: CASTGRSYGYTF
j_call: TRBJ2-1; v_call: TRBV19; d_call: TRBD1; clone_size: .; cdr3_nt: TGTGCCAGTAGTATTGGCAGGGGGCTTTTCTTC; cdr3_aa: CASSIGRGLFF
j_call: TRBJ2-5; v_call: TRBV7-9; d_call: .; clone_size: .; cdr3_nt: TGTGCCAGCAGCTCCCGACAGATTCTGGAGACCCAGTACTTC; cdr3_aa: CASSSRQILETQYF
j_call: TRBJ2-7; v_call: TRBV30; d_call: .; clone_size: few; cdr3_nt: TGTGCCTGGAGTGTACTCTCGACAGTAACCTACGAGCAGTACTTC; cdr3_aa: CAWSVLSTVTYEQYF
j_call: TRBJ1-3; v_call: TRBV28; d_call: TRBD1; clone_size: .; cdr3_nt: TGTGCCAGCAGTTTGGGACAGCCGAGAGGAAACACCATATATTTT; cdr3_aa: CASSLGQPRGNTIYF
j_call: TRBJ2-7; v_call: TRBV12-3/TRBV12-4; d_call: .; clone_size: .; cdr3_nt: TGTGCCAGCAGTCATTTTCGGGACGAGCAGTACTTC; cdr3_aa: CASSHFRDEQYF
j_call: TRBJ1-1; v_call: TRBV9; d_call: .; clone_size: few; cdr3_nt: TGTGCCAGCAGCGTAGGGGGCCAGGTGACTGAAGCTTTCTTT; cdr3_aa: CASSVGGQVTEAFF
j_call: TRBJ1-1; v_call: TRBV7-8; d_call: .; clone_size: few; cdr3_nt: TGTGCCAGCAGCCCGGTAATTGGGAGGTTTAACACTGAAGCTTTCTTT; cdr3_aa: CASSPVIGRFNTEAFF
j_call: TRBJ2-1; v_call: TRBV5-1; d_call: TRBD2; clone_size: few; cdr3_nt: TGCGCCAGCAGCGGGATTGGGACTAGCGGGGACAATGAGCAGTTCTTC; cdr3_aa: CASSGIGTSGDNEQFF
j_call: TRBJ2-2; v_call: TRBV6-1; d_call: TRBD2; clone_size: few; cdr3_nt: TGTGCCAGCCCGAAGGGGCTAGCGGGAGCCGGGGAGCTGTTTTTT; cdr3_aa: CASPKGLAGAGELFF
j_call: TRBJ1-5; v_call: TRBV19; d_call: .; clone_size: few; cdr3_nt: TGTGCCAGTAGTCGATACAGGGATAGCAATCAGCCCCAGCATTTT; cdr3_aa: CASSRYRDSNQPQHF
j_call: TRBJ2-5; v_call: TRBV29-1; d_call: TRBD2; clone_size: once; cdr3_nt: TGCAGCGTTGAAGATCTTCAGCCGACTAGCGGGATGCGGACCCAGTACTTC; cdr3_aa: CSVEDLQPTSGMRTQYF
j_call: TRBJ2-3; v_call: TRBV20-1; d_call: TRBD2; clone_size: .; cdr3_nt: TGCAGTGTTAGCGGGAGAACGGCAGATACGCAGTATTTT; cdr3_aa: CSVSGRTADTQYF
j_call: TRBJ2-1; v_call: TRBV7-2; d_call: TRBD2; clone_size: few; cdr3_nt: TGTGCCAGCAGCTTACGTTTTGGGACTAGCGCTTACAATGAGCAGTTCTTC; cdr3_aa: CASSLRFGTSAYNEQFF
j_call: TRBJ2-7; v_call: TRBV24-1; d_call: .; clone_size: .; cdr3_nt: TGTGCCACCAGTGATTATCCTGACAGCTACGAGCAGTACTTC; cdr3_aa: CATSDYPDSYEQYF
j_call: TRBJ2-7; v_call: TRBV29-1; d_call: .; clone_size: .; cdr3_nt: TGCAGCGTTGGCCGCCGGGCTAGCCGCCCCTACGAGCAGTACTTC; cdr3_aa: CSVGRRASRPYEQYF
j_call: TRBJ2-3; v_call: TRBV19; d_call: .; clone_size: .; cdr3_nt: TGTGCCAGTACCCTAGGGGCGGACCGGGCAGATACGCAGTATTTT; cdr3_aa: CASTLGADRADTQYF
j_call: TRBJ1-2; v_call: TRBV15; d_call: TRBD1; clone_size: .; cdr3_nt: TGTGCCACCAGCAGCCTGGACAGGGGGTACGACTATGGCTACACCTTC; cdr3_aa: CATSSLDRGYDYGYTF
j_call: TRBJ2-7; v_call: TRBV23-1; d_call: .; clone_size: once; cdr3_nt: TGCGCCAGCAGTCAATCCTCCGTAAGCTCCTACGAGCAGTACTTC; cdr3_aa: CASSQSSVSSYEQYF
j_call: TRBJ2-7; v_call: TRBV27; d_call: TRBD2; clone_size: .; cdr3_nt: TGTGCCAGCGGGGGACTAGCAAACCACTACGAGCAGTACTTC; cdr3_aa: CASGGLANHYEQYF
j_call: TRBJ2-2; v_call: TRBV2; d_call: TRBD1; clone_size: .; cdr3_nt: TGTGCCAGCAGTGATGCGGGACAGGGCCCCGGGGAGCTGTTTTTT; cdr3_aa: CASSDAGQGPGELFF
j_call: TRBJ2-7; v_call: TRBV20-1; d_call: .; clone_size: .; cdr3_nt: TGCAGTGCTAGGGGGGCGACAAGCTCCTACGAGCAGTACTTC; cdr3_aa: CSARGATSSYEQYF
j_call: TRBJ2-4; v_call: TRBV12-3/TRBV12-4; d_call: .; clone_size: .; cdr3_nt: TGTGCCAGCACCCCGGACCTAGCCAAAAACATTCAGTACTTC; cdr3_aa: CASTPDLAKNIQYF
j_call: TRBJ2-1; v_call: TRBV5-1; d_call: .; clone_size: few; cdr3_nt: TGCGCCAGCAGCTTGGGAGTGGGCGGAGACAATGAGCAGTTCTTC; cdr3_aa: CASSLGVGGDNEQFF
j_call: TRBJ2-7; v_call: TRBV5-1; d_call: TRBD1; clone_size: few; cdr3_nt: TGCGCCAGCAGGATGGAGCAGGGGGCGAGCTACGAGCAGTACTTC; cdr3_aa: CASRMEQGASYEQYF
j_call: TRBJ2-1; v_call: TRBV20-1; d_call: TRBD2; clone_size: .; cdr3_nt: TGCAGTGCTTCCGTAGCGGGGCCTTATAATGAGCAGTTCTTC; cdr3_aa: CSASVAGPYNEQFF
j_call: TRBJ2-7; v_call: TRBV5-4; d_call: .; clone_size: few; cdr3_nt: TGTGCCAGCAGCTCCCTGGGAGACGCAGGCACCGAGCAGTACTTC; cdr3_aa: CASSSLGDAGTEQYF
j_call: TRBJ1-2; v_call: TRBV15; d_call: .; clone_size: once; cdr3_nt: TGTGCCACCAGCACCCGACAGACCTATGGCTACACCTTC; cdr3_aa: CATSTRQTYGYTF
j_call: TRBJ2-1; v_call: TRBV20-1; d_call: .; clone_size: .; cdr3_nt: TGCAGTGCTAGCGGTCTAGCGAACAATGAGCAGTTCTTC; cdr3_aa: CSASGLANNEQFF
j_call: TRBJ2-7; v_call: TRBV5-1; d_call: .; clone_size: .; cdr3_nt: TGCGCCAGCAGCTCCAGCCAGGGCTACGAGCAGTACTTC; cdr3_aa: CASSSSQGYEQYF
j_call: TRBJ2-7; v_call: TRBV7-2; d_call: TRBD2; clone_size: few; cdr3_nt: TGTGCCAGCAGCTTATCGGGAGGGCGCTCCTACGAGCAGTACTTC; cdr3_aa: CASSLSGGRSYEQYF
j_call: TRBJ2-3; v_call: TRBV5-1; d_call: .; clone_size: few; cdr3_nt: TGCGCCAGCAGCCTGGCTGGGAGTTCAGATACGCAGTATTTT; cdr3_aa: CASSLAGSSDTQYF
j_call: TRBJ2-1; v_call: TRBV20-1; d_call: .; clone_size: few; cdr3_nt: TGCAGTGCTAGACCACAGGTGTTCAATGAGCAGTTCTTC; cdr3_aa: CSARPQVFNEQFF
j_call: TRBJ2-5; v_call: TRBV20-1; d_call: TRBD2; clone_size: .; cdr3_nt: TGCAGTGCCGGAATAGCGGGAGTGGGGGAGACCCAGTACTTC; cdr3_aa: CSAGIAGVGETQYF
j_call: TRBJ2-2; v_call: TRBV27; d_call: .; clone_size: few; cdr3_nt: TGTGCCAGCAGTCCTATTGCCCCCACCGGGGAGCTGTTTTTT; cdr3_aa: CASSPIAPTGELFF
j_call: TRBJ1-2; v_call: TRBV7-6; d_call: .; clone_size: once; cdr3_nt: TGTGCCAGCAGCTTAGACCGGGCCGCCTATGGCTACACCTTC; cdr3_aa: CASSLDRAAYGYTF
j_call: TRBJ2-5; v_call: TRBV6-5; d_call: .; clone_size: .; cdr3_nt: TGTGCCAGCAGTTCCGAGGCAGGTCCGGAGACCCAGTACTTC; cdr3_aa: CASSSEAGPETQYF
j_call: TRBJ2-7; v_call: TRBV6-5; d_call: TRBD1; clone_size: many; cdr3_nt: TGTGCCAGCAGTACCGGACAGGCCCCATACGAGCAGTACTTC; cdr3_aa: CASSTGQAPYEQYF
j_call: TRBJ1-1; v_call: TRBV20-1; d_call: .; clone_size: .; cdr3_nt: TGCAGTGCTAGAGAGGAGAACACTGAAGCTTTCTTT; cdr3_aa: CSAREENTEAFF
j_call: TRBJ2-1; v_call: TRBV12-3/TRBV12-4; d_call: TRBD2; clone_size: .; cdr3_nt: TGTGCCAGCAGCTTTAGCGGGGATAACAATGAGCAGTTCTTC; cdr3_aa: CASSFSGDNNEQFF
j_call: TRBJ2-2; v_call: TRBV20-1; d_call: .; clone_size: few; cdr3_nt: TGCAGTGCTAGAGATCTCTGGAGAACCAACACCGGGGAGCTGTTTTTT; cdr3_aa: CSARDLWRTNTGELFF
j_call: TRBJ2-1; v_call: TRBV5-1; d_call: TRBD2; clone_size: few; cdr3_nt: TGCGCCAGCAGCTCCGGGGGAGGGTACAATGAGCAGTTCTTC; cdr3_aa: CASSSGGGYNEQFF
j_call: TRBJ2-3; v_call: TRBV12-3/TRBV12-4; d_call: .; clone_size: few; cdr3_nt: TGTGCCAGCAGGCGCGTAGGGCTGGGAAAAACAGATACGCAGTATTTT; cdr3_aa: CASRRVGLGKTDTQYF
j_call: TRBJ2-1; v_call: TRBV12-3/TRBV12-4; d_call: TRBD2; clone_size: few; cdr3_nt: TGTGCCAGCAGTCACAGACTAGCGGGAGTGGATGAGCAGTTCTTC; cdr3_aa: CASSHRLAGVDEQFF
j_call: TRBJ2-3; v_call: TRBV21-1; d_call: .; clone_size: .; cdr3_nt: TGTGCCAGCAATATAGCGGGCACAGATACGCAGTATTTT; cdr3_aa: CASNIAGTDTQYF
j_call: TRBJ2-3; v_call: TRBV25-1; d_call: .; clone_size: .; cdr3_nt: TGTGCCAGCAGTGAACGGCCTAGCATTGGTGCAGATACGCAGTATTTT; cdr3_aa: CASSERPSIGADTQYF
j_call: TRBJ1-1; v_call: TRBV20-1; d_call: .; clone_size: .; cdr3_nt: TGCAGTGCTCAACCACCGGGACGCCAGGGGAACACTGAAGCTTTCTTT; cdr3_aa: CSAQPPGRQGNTEAFF